This T cell receptor (beta chain) was captured in a study of T cell changes during pregnancy in multiple sclerosis. Data came from immunoSEQ multiplex PCR; TCRdb stores just in-frame clones and leaves some out. In the table there are tens of thousands of clones, under 95% of which are singletons. The CDR3 is 14 amino acids. Germline values: CDR1 SGHNT, CDR2 YYREEE (reference sequence). V was clipped by 0 bases and J by 5 bases, with 11 bases between them. The sequence was collected from a female donor with multiple sclerosis, enrolled in a pregnancy study. The starting material was CD4+ T cells from peripheral blood mononuclear cells, obtained in the third trimester of pregnancy. The chain carries TRBV5-4 and TRBJ2-5; weak D call: TRBD2 (5 bases). DNA for the CDR3: TGTGCCAGCAGCTTGGTAGGCGGGCCGGAGACCCAGTACTTC. Its protein product is CASSLVGGPETQYF.